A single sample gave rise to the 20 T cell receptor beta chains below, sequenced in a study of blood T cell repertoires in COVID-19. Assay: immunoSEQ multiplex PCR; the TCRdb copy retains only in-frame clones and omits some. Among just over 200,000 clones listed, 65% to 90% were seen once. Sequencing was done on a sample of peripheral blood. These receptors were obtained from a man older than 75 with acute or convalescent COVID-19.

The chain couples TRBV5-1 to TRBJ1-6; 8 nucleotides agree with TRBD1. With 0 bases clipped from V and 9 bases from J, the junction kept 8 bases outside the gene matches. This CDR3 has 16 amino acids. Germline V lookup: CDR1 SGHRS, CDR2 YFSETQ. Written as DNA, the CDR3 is TGCGCCAGCAGCTTGGGGGCAGGGGGCTTGATTTCACCCCTCCACTTT. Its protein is CASSLGAGGLISPLHF.

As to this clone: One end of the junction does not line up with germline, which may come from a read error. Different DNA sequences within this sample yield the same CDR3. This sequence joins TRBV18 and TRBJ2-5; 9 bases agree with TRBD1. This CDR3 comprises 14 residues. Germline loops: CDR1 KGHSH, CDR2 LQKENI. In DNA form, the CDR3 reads TGTGCCAGCTCTCCACAGGGGGCGCGGGAGACCCAGTACTTC. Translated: CASSPQGARETQYF.

As DNA, the CDR3 is TGTGCCAGCAGCCTCCAGGGCAACCAAGAGACCCAGTACTTC. Translation gives CASSLQGNQETQYF. The rearrangement joins TRBV7-9 to TRBJ2-5; tentative D call: TRBD1 (5 bases). V gave up 5 bases and J gave up 0 bases, with 10 bases separating them. This CDR3 has 14 residues. The germline CDR1 and CDR2 sequences are SEHNR and FQNEAQ (reference sequence). The full variable domain, in which reference TRBV7-9 and TRBJ2-5 provide the parts outside the CDR3, is DTGVSQNPRHKITKRGQNVTFRCDPISEHNRLYWYRQTLGQGPEFLTYFQNEAQLEKSRLLSDRFSAERPKGSFSTLEIQRTEQGDSAMYLCASSLQGNQETQYFGPGTRLLVL.

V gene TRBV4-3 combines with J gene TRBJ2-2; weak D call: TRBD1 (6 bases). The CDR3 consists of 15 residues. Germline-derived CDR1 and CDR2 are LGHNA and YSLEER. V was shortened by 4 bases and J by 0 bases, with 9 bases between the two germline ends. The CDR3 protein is CASSPGQSNTGELFF. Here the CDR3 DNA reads TGCGCCAGCAGCCCTGGACAGTCGAACACCGGGGAGCTGTTTTTT.

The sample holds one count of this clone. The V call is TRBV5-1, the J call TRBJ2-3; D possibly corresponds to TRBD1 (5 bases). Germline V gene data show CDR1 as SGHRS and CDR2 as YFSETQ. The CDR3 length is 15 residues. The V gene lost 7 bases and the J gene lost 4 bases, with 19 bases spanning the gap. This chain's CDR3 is CASAISPGQSDTQYF. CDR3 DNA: TGCGCCAGCGCGATAAGCCCAGGGCAGTCAGATACGCAGTATTTT.

This chain's CDR3 is CASSRSLAGGHNEQFF. The CDR3 DNA follows: TGTGCCAGCAGCCGTTCACTAGCGGGAGGGCATAATGAGCAGTTCTTC. The V gene is TRBV11-2, the J gene TRBJ2-1; 13 positions match TRBD2. The CDR3 extends over 16 amino acids. The junction had 8 bases not matched to a gene; V was cut back by 5 bases and J by 7 bases. The V gene's germline CDR1 is SGHAT and CDR2 FQNNGV.

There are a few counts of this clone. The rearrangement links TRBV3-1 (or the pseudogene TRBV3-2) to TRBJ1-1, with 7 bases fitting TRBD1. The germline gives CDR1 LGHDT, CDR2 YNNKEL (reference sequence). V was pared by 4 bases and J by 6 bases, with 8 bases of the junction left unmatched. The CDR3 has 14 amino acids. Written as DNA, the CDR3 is TGTGCCAGCAGCCTAATCAAGGGGGCCTCTGAAGCTTTCTTT. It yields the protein CASSLIKGASEAFF.

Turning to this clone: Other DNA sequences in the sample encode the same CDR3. The CDR3 loop is CASSLGQNTEAFF. DNA for the CDR3: TGTGCCAGCAGTTTAGGGCAGAACACTGAAGCTTTCTTT. This rearrangement joins TRBV12-3 or TRBV12-4 to TRBJ1-1; D uncertain. The CDR3 contains 13 residues. V gave up 1 base and J gave up 1 base, with 4 bases separating them.

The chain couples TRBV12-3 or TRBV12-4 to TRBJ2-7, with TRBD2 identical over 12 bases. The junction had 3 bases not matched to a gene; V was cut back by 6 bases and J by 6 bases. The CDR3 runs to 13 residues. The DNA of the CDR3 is TGTGCCAGCAGCCTAGCGGGAGGGCTCGAGCAGTACTTC. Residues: CASSLAGGLEQYF.

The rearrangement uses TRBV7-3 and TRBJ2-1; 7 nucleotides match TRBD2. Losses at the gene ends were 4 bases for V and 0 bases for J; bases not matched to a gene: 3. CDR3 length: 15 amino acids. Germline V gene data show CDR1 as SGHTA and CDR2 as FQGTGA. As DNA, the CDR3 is TGTGCCAGCAGCTCTCTAGCGGACTCCTACAATGAGCAGTTCTTC. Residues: CASSSLADSYNEQFF. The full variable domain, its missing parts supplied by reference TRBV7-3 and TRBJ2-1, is GAGVSQTPSNKVTEKGKYVELRCDPISGHTALYWYRQSLGQGPEFLIYFQGTGAADDSGLPNDRFFAVRPEGSVSTLKIQRTERGDSAVYLCASSSLADSYNEQFFGPGTRLTVL.

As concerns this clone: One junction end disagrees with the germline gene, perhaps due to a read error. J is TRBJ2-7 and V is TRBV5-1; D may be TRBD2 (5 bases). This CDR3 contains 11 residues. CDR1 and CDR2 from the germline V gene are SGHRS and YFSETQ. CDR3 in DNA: TGCGCCAGCAGCTTGAATAGCGTCACTCACTTC. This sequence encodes CASSLNSVTHF.

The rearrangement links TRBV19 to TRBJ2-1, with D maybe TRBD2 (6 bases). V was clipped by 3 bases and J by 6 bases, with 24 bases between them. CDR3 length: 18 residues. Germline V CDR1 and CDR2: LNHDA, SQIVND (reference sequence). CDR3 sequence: CASSIMGRGAEGGNEQFF. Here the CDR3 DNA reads TGTGCCAGTAGTATCATGGGCCGCGGGGCCGAAGGAGGCAATGAGCAGTTCTTC.

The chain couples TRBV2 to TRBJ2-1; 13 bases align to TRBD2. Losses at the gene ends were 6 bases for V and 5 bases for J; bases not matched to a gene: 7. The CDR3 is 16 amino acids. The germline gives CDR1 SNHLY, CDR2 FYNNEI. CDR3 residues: CASRKGGTSGNNEQFF. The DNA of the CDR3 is TGTGCCAGCAGGAAGGGTGGGACTAGCGGGAACAATGAGCAGTTCTTC.

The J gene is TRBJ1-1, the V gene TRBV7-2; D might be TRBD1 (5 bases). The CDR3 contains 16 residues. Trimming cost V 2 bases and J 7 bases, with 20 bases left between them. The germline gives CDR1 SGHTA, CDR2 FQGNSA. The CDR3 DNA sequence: TGTGCCAGCAGCTTATTAATCATCCAGGGCAAAAGTGAAGCTTTCTTT. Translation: CASSLLIIQGKSEAFF.

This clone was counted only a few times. The CDR3 here is CASSQTRGGGSKQPQHF. CDR3 in DNA: TGCGCCAGCAGCCAAACGCGTGGAGGGGGCTCTAAGCAGCCCCAGCATTTT. The genes are TRBV4-1 and TRBJ1-5; 7 bases are shared with TRBD1. The CDR3 contains 17 residues. Germline V lookup: CDR1 MGHRA, CDR2 YSYEKL. V gave up 2 bases and J gave up 7 bases; unmatched junction bases: 14.

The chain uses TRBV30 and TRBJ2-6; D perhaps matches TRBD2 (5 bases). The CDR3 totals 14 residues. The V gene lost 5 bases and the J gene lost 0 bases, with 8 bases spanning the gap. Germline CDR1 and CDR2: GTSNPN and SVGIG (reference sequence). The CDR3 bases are TGTGCCTGGGCCGGGGACTCTGGGGCCAACGTCCTGACTTTC. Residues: CAWAGDSGANVLTF.

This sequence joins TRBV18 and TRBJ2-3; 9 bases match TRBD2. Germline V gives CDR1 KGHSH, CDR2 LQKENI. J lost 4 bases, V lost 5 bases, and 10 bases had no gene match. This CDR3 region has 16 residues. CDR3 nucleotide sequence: TGTGCCAGCTCATCCCTTAGCGGGAGCAGTGCAGATACGCAGTATTTT. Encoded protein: CASSSLSGSSADTQYF.

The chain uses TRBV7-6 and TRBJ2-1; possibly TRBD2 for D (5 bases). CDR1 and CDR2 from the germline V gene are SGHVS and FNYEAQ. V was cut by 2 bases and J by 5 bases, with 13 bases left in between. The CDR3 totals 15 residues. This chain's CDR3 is CASSLLVTTNNEQFF. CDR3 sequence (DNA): TGTGCCAGCAGCTTATTGGTGACTACAAACAATGAGCAGTTCTTC.

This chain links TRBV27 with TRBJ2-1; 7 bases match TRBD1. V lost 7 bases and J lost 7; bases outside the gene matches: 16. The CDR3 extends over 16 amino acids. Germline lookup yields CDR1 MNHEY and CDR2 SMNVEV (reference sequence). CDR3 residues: CASTKQTGLTTNEQFF. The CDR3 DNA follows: TGTGCCAGCACGAAACAGACAGGGCTCACCACAAATGAGCAGTTCTTC.

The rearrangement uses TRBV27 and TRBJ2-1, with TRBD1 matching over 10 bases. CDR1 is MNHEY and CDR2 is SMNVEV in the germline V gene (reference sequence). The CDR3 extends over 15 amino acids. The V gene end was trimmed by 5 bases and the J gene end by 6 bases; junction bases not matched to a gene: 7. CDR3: CASSKVGTGVNEQFF. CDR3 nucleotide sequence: TGTGCCAGCAGTAAGGTAGGGACAGGGGTCAATGAGCAGTTCTTC.